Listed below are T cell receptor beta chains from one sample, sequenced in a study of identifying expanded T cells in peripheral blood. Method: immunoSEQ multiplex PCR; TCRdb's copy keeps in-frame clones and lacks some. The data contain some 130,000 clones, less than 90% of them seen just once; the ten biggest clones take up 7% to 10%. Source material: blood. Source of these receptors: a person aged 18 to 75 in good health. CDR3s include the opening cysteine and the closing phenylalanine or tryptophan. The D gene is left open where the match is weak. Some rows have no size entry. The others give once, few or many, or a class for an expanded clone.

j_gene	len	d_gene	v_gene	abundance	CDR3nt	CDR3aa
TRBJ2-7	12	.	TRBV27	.	TGTGCCAGCAGTCTCCGCCGTGGGGAGCAGTACTTC	CASSLRRGEQYF
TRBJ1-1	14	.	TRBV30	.	TGTGCCTGGAGCGGGGACCGGGTATACACTGAAGCTTTCTTT	CAWSGDRVYTEAFF
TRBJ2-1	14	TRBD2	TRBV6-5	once	TGTGCCAGCAGTGTACTAGCGGGAAGGGATGAGCAGTTCTTC	CASSVLAGRDEQFF
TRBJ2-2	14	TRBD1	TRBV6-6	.	TGTGCCAGCAGTTGGACAGGGGCCACCGGGGAGCTGTTTTTT	CASSWTGATGELFF
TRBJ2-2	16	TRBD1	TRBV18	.	TGTGCCAGCTCACCATGGGACAGGCCGAACACCGGGGAGCTGTTTTTT	CASSPWDRPNTGELFF
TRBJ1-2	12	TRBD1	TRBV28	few	TGTGCCATCAGGACAGGGTCTTATGGCTACACCTTC	CAIRTGSYGYTF
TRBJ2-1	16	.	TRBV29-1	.	TGCAGCGTCTCACAACTCTTGACTAGGGCCTACAATGAGCAGTTCTTC	CSVSQLLTRAYNEQFF
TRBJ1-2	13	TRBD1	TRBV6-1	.	TGTGCCAGCAGGACAGGGAACAACTATGGCTACACCTTC	CASRTGNNYGYTF
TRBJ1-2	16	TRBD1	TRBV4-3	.	TGCGCCAGCAGCCACAACCCACAGGGGGCCATTTATGGCTACACCTTC	CASSHNPQGAIYGYTF
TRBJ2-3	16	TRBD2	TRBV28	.	TGTGCCAGCAGTTCGACAGCGGGATTAGGCACAGATACGCAGTATTTT	CASSSTAGLGTDTQYF
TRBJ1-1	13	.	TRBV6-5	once	TGTGCCAGCAGTTCACAGGGACTCACTGAAGCTTTCTTT	CASSSQGLTEAFF
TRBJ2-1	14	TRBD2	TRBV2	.	TGTGCCAGCAGGACGGGACTAGCGCTGAATGAGCAGTTCTTC	CASRTGLALNEQFF
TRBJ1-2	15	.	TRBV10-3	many	TGTGCCATCAGTGAGTCGCGCGACAGCTTCTATGGCTACACCTTC	CAISESRDSFYGYTF
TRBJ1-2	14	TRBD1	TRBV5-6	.	TGTGCCAGCACAAATAGGGACAGGGATTATGGCTACACCTTC	CASTNRDRDYGYTF
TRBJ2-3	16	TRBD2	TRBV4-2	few	TGTGCCAGCAGCCAGGGATCGGGGGGGGGCACTGATACGCAGTATTTT	CASSQGSGGGTDTQYF
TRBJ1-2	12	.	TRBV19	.	TGTGCCAGTAGGCCAGGGGTTGAGGGCTACACCTTC	CASRPGVEGYTF
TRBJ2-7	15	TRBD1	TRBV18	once	TGTGCCAGCTCGAACCGGGACAGGGGATCCTACGAGCAGTACTTC	CASSNRDRGSYEQYF
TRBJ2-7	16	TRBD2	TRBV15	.	TGTGCCACCAGCAGGGGTCGAAATAGCGGGAGTCTCGAGCAGTACTTC	CATSRGRNSGSLEQYF
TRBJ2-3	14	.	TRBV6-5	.	TGTGCCAGCAGTCGAAGTACAGGCACAGATACGCAGTATTTT	CASSRSTGTDTQYF
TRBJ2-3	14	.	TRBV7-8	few	TGTGCCAGCAGCCAAGGGACTTTGGGGGATACGCAGTATTTT	CASSQGTLGDTQYF
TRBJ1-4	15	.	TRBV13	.	TGTGCCAGCAGCTCTCTCAGGGGTTTGGATGAAAAACTGTTTTTT	CASSSLRGLDEKLFF
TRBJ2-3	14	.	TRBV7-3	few	TGTGCCAGCAGCTTACTGGGCAGCACAGATACGCAGTATTTT	CASSLLGSTDTQYF
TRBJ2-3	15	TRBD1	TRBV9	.	TGTGCCAGCAGCGGAGACAGGGGGGCCACAGATACGCAGTATTTT	CASSGDRGATDTQYF
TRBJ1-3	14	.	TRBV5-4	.	TGTGCCAGCAGCTTGACCGGCTCTGGAAACACCATATATTTT	CASSLTGSGNTIYF
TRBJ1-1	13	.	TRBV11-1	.	TGTGCCAGCAGCTCATTAAGTGACACTGAAGCTTTCTTT	CASSSLSDTEAFF
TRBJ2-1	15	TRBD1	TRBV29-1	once	TGCAGCGTTGAAGAGACAGGGTCCATTAGGAATGAGCAGTTCTTC	CSVEETGSIRNEQFF
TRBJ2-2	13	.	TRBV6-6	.	TGTGCCAGCACGCGACAGTCTTCCGGGGAGCTGTTTTTT	CASTRQSSGELFF
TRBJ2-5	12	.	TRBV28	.	TGTGCCAGCAGTACTATGGGAGAGACCCAGTACTTC	CASSTMGETQYF
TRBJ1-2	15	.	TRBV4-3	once	TGCGCCAGCAGCCAAGGGCCGGGGGCTAACTATGGCTACACCTTC	CASSQGPGANYGYTF
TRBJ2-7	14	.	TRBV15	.	TGTGCCACCAGCAGGCCAGGGTCTTACTACGAGCAGTACTTC	CATSRPGSYYEQYF
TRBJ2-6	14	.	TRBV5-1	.	TGCGCCAGCAGCCCGGACCATGGTGCCAACGTCCTGACTTTC	CASSPDHGANVLTF
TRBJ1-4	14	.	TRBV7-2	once	TGTGCCAGCAGCCCTACCTCGGAAAATGAAAAACTGTTTTTT	CASSPTSENEKLFF
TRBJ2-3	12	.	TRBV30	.	TGTGCCTGGAATAGGCCCACAGATACGCAGTATTTT	CAWNRPTDTQYF
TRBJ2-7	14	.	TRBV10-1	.	TGCGCCAGCAGTGAGTTGCGGGGACCCTACGAGCAGTACTTC	CASSELRGPYEQYF
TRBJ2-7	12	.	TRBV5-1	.	TGCGCCAGCAGCTTGGGACAGGCCGAGCAGTACTTC	CASSLGQAEQYF
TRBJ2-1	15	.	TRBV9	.	TGTGCCAGCAGCGTAGATGGGCAGATAAATTATGAGCAGTTCTTC	CASSVDGQINYEQFF
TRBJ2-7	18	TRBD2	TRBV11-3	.	TGTGCCAGCAGCTTACGCCCGTGGACTAGCGGGTTCTCCTACGAGCAGTACTTC	CASSLRPWTSGFSYEQYF
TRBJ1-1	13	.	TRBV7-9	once	TGTGCCAGCAGCCGCGGGGGCGACACTGAAGCTTTCTTT	CASSRGGDTEAFF
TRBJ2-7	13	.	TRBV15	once	TGTGCCACCAGCAGAGACCGGAAAATCGAGCAGTACTTC	CATSRDRKIEQYF
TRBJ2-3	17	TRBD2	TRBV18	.	TGTGCCAGCTCACCACCGAAACTAGCGGGGGCCACAGATACGCAGTATTTT	CASSPPKLAGATDTQYF
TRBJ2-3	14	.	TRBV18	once	TGTGCCAGCTCACCACCGGAGTTCACAGATACGCAGTATTTT	CASSPPEFTDTQYF
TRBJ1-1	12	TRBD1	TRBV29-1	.	TGCAGCGGGCGACAGGGAGGGACTGAAGCTTTCTTT	CSGRQGGTEAFF
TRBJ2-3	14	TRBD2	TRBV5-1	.	TGCGCCAGCAGCTTAATCCCGGGAGGGGATACGCAGTATTTT	CASSLIPGGDTQYF
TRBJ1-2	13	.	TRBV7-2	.	TGTGCCAGCAGCTTAGGTCTGCCATGGGGCTACACCTTC	CASSLGLPWGYTF
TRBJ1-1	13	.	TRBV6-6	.	TGTGCCAGCAGAAGAACAGGGAACACTGAAGCTTTCTTT	CASRRTGNTEAFF
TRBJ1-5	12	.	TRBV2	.	TGTGCCAGCAGTTTGAAGGCCCAGCCCCAGCATTTT	CASSLKAQPQHF
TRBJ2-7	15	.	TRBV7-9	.	TGTGCCAGCAGCTTAGTACAGGCGACCGCCTACGAGCAGTACTTC	CASSLVQATAYEQYF
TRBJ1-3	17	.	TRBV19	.	TGTGCCAGTAGTCCCCGTGGGGGGGGGATTACTGGAAACACCATATATTTT	CASSPRGGGITGNTIYF
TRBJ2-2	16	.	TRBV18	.	TGTGCCAGCTCACCACCGGGCAGGGGGAACACCGGGGAGCTGTTTTTT	CASSPPGRGNTGELFF
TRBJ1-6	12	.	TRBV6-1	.	TGTGCCAGCAGTGTTGGGAATTCACCCCTCCACTTT	CASSVGNSPLHF
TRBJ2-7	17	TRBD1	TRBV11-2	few	TGTGCCAGCAGCTTAGTGGGGCCGGGACAGGGCGCCTACGAGCAGTACTTC	CASSLVGPGQGAYEQYF
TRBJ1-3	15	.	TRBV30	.	TGTGCCTGGAGACCTCCCCCAGGGATCGGAAACACCATATATTTT	CAWRPPPGIGNTIYF
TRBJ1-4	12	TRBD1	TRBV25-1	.	TGTGCCAGCCAAACACAGGGGGAAAAACTGTTTTTT	CASQTQGEKLFF
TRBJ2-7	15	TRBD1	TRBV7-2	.	TGTGCCAGCAGCCCCGGACAGGGTGCCTCCTACGAGCAGTACTTC	CASSPGQGASYEQYF
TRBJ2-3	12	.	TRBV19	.	TGTGCCAGTAGTAGCGTCACAGATACGCAGTATTTT	CASSSVTDTQYF
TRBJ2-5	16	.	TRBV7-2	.	TGTGCCAGCAGCTTAGGCATGGGGGGGCTTACGGAGACCCAGTACTTC	CASSLGMGGLTETQYF
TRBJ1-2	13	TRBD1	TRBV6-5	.	TGTGCCACGCGGACAGGACCCATCCTCGGCTACACCTTC	CATRTGPILGYTF
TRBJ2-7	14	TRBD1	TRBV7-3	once	TGTGCCAGCAGGGAGGGACAGGGGGCACACGAGCAGTACTTC	CASREGQGAHEQYF
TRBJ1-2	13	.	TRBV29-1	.	TGCAGCGTTGAAACGGGCCCTAACTATGGCTACACCTTC	CSVETGPNYGYTF
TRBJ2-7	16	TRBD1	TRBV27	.	TGTGCCAGCAGTACCACGGGACAGGGCCCCTTATACGAGCAGTACTTC	CASSTTGQGPLYEQYF